This TCR beta chain came from a study of shared clonotypes between healthy human individuals (dated by TCRdb to 2018 to 2021). Describing the broader study: The cohort included a few men and a couple of women between 18 and 49 years of age. Blood TCR repertoires of a handful of healthy adults were deeply sequenced to estimate repertoire size and the extent of clonotype sharing between individuals. To increase sequencing depth and limit assay-specific biases, TCR repertoire library preparation and sequencing were carried out by different laboratories using diverse techniques. Per donor, leukapheresis produced somewhere between about 0.85 and 9.5 billion PBMCs.

As concerns this clone: Its antigen remains undetermined. No base qualities exist here, and no much larger clone lies one base off it.

Using the deep immunoSEQ assay, TCR CDR3 regions were amplified from genomic DNA by multiplex PCR. For each cell subset, the extracted genomic DNA was distributed evenly across all wells of several immunoSEQ 96-well plates, and each plate served as one replicate. For unsorted PBMC, each replicate PCR was loaded with around 300 ng genomic DNA, equivalent to tens of thousands of T cell genomes. Ten immunoSEQ deep assay plates were used to sequence the unsorted PBMC genomic DNA. The purified libraries were quantified using a Qubit 3.0 fluorometer, sized with a Bioanalyzer 2100, and then quantified again using the KAPA Library Quantification kit. Every immunoSEQ 96-well plate was sequenced on a dedicated single-read 150-cycle Illumina NextSeq 550 flow cell. In the source study's methods: Because only junctional sequences without quality scores were contained in the immunoSEQ output, filtering matching that applied to full-length reads could not be performed. To assign V/J genes and CDR3, sequences were annotated using PyIR, a Python wrapper for IgBLAST v1.9, with IMGT germline references. Reads were removed for weak V/J assignments (E-value above 1e-6), missing CDR3, stop codons, out-of-frame junctions, or ambiguous translated residues. A V3J clonotype was defined by an identical inferred V gene, J gene, and CDR3 amino acid sequence. To compute the percentage overlap between repertoires, the number of shared unique clonotypes was divided by the size of the smaller repertoire. Richness of each repertoire was evaluated using RTK rarefaction, the Chao1 estimator, and Recon v2.1 estimates of unobserved clonotypes. TCRdb re-hosts the immuneACCESS table, in-frame sequences only. Its copies lack some clones; in the studies checked, an unresolved V gene accounts for under half of them, and the cause for the rest is not known. V, J and clone size reflect that table, while D and trimming were determined from the DNA. The sample includes 550,000 to 600,000 clones, with roughly 72% observed a single time. Around 12% of the sample comes from the top ten.

The donors were healthy, HIV-negative adults who had no recently reported acute infections or vaccinations. Only Caucasian adults living in Nashville, Tennessee, USA were represented among the donors. For unsorted samples, some 90 million PBMCs were counted and genomic DNA was extracted with the QIAamp DNA Blood Mini kit. After blood collection by leukapheresis, PBMCs were isolated using Ficoll-Histopaque density gradient centrifugation and then cryopreserved in the vapor phase of liquid nitrogen. The research as a whole found: Pairwise subsampling led to the expectation that sequencing depth would affect the degree of clonotype sharing among donors. Sampling was limited to blood, and TCR repertoires in tissue likely differ from TCR repertoires in blood. The small number of donors limited the genetic and exposure-history diversity represented.

Sequencing was carried out using PBMCs. This receptor was identified in a woman between 40 and 50 years old in good health. Some clones in this sample may be carry-over from other donors' samples.

The CDR3 corresponds to CASSRDRGNQPQHF. The sequenced DNA: TGTGCCAGCTCACGGGACAGAGGAAATCAGCCCCAGCATTTT. This receptor chain uses TRBV18 and TRBJ1-5, with 7 middle bases fitting TRBD1. The CDR3, from cysteine to phenylalanine, totals 14 residues. Kept here is only the CDR3 DNA, which spans 42 bases and is read in frame from base 1. As encoded in the germline V gene, CDR1 is KGHSH while CDR2 is LQKENI. V is cut back by 4 bases and J by 4 bases, with 4 bases in the junction unmatched.